One and the same sample provided the 22 T cell receptor beta chains below, sequenced in a study of regulatory T cells in long-lasting Graves disease. Sample time point: newly diagnosed GD, antithyroid drugs for less than 3 months. The authors made the TCR library using RNA they extracted from PBMCs. Arm-PCR of CDR3 regions and iRepertoire HTBI primers were used to build TCR beta libraries. Each CDR3 protein is one row after TCRdb ran MiXCR on the multiplex PCR reads. The table includes 350,000 to 450,000 distinct CDR3 sequences, about an eighth detected once. The sample was also reused in another study, on T cells in Graves' hyperthyroidism and ophthalmopathy.

The sequencing used peripheral blood mononuclear cells (PBMCs), collected at new diagnosis, from a patient treated with antithyroid drugs. The receptors shown here come from a woman aged 18-35 years with Graves disease.

The genes are TRBV20-1 and TRBJ2-7; 13 nucleotides line up with TRBD2. The trim removed 5 bases at V and 6 bases at J, leaving 7 bases unmatched. The CDR3 has 14 residues. Per germline, CDR1 DFQATT and CDR2 SNEGSKA (reference sequence). The CDR3 reads CSAGGTSGKGEQYF. As DNA, the CDR3 is TGCAGTGCTGGGGGGACTAGCGGGAAAGGCGAGCAGTACTTC.

This clonotype showed up many times. V and J are TRBV30 and TRBJ2-4, with TRBD1 matching over 8 bases. V gave up 1 base and J gave up 7 bases; unmatched junction bases: 6. The CDR3 runs 14 residues. Germline lookup yields CDR1 GTSNPN and CDR2 SVGIG (reference sequence). The DNA of the CDR3 is TGTGCCTGGAGTGCCAGGGGGCGCGAGAACATTCAGTACTTC. It yields the protein CAWSARGRENIQYF.

Many counts were recorded for this clonotype. V and J are TRBV6-5 and TRBJ1-2; no definite D call. This CDR3 region has 13 residues. V lost 2 bases and J 1 base, leaving 5 bases between the germline ends. Germline lookup yields CDR1 MNHEY and CDR2 SVGAGI. For the CDR3, the DNA is TGTGCCAGCAGTTACGGGCATAACTATGGCTACACCTTC. Protein: CASSYGHNYGYTF.

This clonotype has ten or more counts. V usage is TRBV20-1 and J usage is TRBJ2-5; 11 positions match TRBD2. Trimming cost V 4 bases and J 7 bases; bases outside gene matches: 8. This CDR3 has 14 residues. Germline CDR1 is DFQATT and CDR2 is SNEGSKA (reference sequence). In DNA, the CDR3 is TGCAGTGCTAATCGGCTAGCGGGGGGTTTGACCCAGTACTTC. This codes for CSANRLAGGLTQYF.

This clonotype occurred many times. The rearrangement links TRBV6-5 to TRBJ2-5; D is uncertain. The V end was cut by 0 bases, the J end by 5 bases, with 4 bases between. The CDR3 sequence is 12 residues long. From germline, CDR1 is MNHEY and CDR2 SVGAGI. CDR3 residues: CASSYSRETQYF. The DNA of the CDR3 is TGTGCCAGCAGTTACTCCAGGGAGACCCAGTACTTC.

The sample holds many counts of this clonotype. J is TRBJ2-5 and V is TRBV4-1; 7 bases line up with TRBD2. The CDR3 loop spans 17 amino acids. Trimming took 0 bases from V and 5 from J; bases not matched to a gene: 12. In germline, CDR1 is MGHRA, CDR2 YSYEKL. The CDR3 DNA reads TGCGCCAGCAGCCAAGATTTAGCCCCGGGGGGTTGGGAGACCCAGTACTTC. Its translation is CASSQDLAPGGWETQYF.

This clonotype turned up a few times. The V gene is TRBV9, the J gene TRBJ2-7; 9 positions agree with TRBD1. This CDR3 is 14 amino acids long. Germline lookup yields CDR1 SGDLS and CDR2 YYNGEE. Trimming took 3 bases from V and 11 from J; bases not matched to a gene: 12. As DNA, the CDR3 is TGTGCCAGCAGCGATACCCGGGACAGGGAGGAGGAGTACGTC. Residues: CASSDTRDREEEYV.

In this sample, this clonotype turned up once. One end of the junction is discordant with germline, which a read error may explain. The rearrangement links TRBV7-2 to TRBJ1-1; no clear D. The germline gives CDR1 SGHTA, CDR2 FQGNSA. The CDR3 has 13 amino acids. The CDR3 bases are TGCGCCAGCAGCCGAGCACTAAGTGGTGAAGCTTTCTTT. Encoded protein: CASSRALSGEAFF. The full variable domain, with the rest looked up from reference TRBV7-2 and TRBJ1-1, is GAGVSQSPSNKVTEKGKDVELRCDPISGHTALYWYRQSLGQGLEFLIYFQGNSAPDKSGLPSDRFSAERTGGSVSTLTIQRTQQEDSAVYLCASSRALSGEAFFGQGTRLTVV.

This clonotype came up many times. The chain is built from TRBV2 and TRBJ1-6; TRBD1 agrees at 8 bases. V gave up 7 bases and J gave up 10 bases; unmatched junction bases: 9. The CDR3 is 14 amino acids. The germline gives CDR1 SNHLY, CDR2 FYNNEI. CDR3 residues: CASTRTGRRSPLHF. In DNA, the CDR3 is TGTGCCAGCACCCGGACAGGGCGGCGGTCACCCCTCCACTTT.

The count of this clonotype is one. The chain carries TRBV6-5 and TRBJ2-1; 8 nucleotides match TRBD2. The ends lost 2 bases at V and 7 bases at J; junction bases unmatched: 7. Looked up from germline, CDR1 is MNHEY and CDR2 is SVGAGI. The CDR3 spans 15 residues. Here the CDR3 reads CASSYPGERGNEQFF. The CDR3 DNA sequence: TGTGCCAGCAGTTACCCCGGGGAGCGGGGGAATGAGCAGTTCTTC.

This clonotype has only a few counts. A much larger clone lies one base from this, so it may be a read error. The chain joins TRBV2 to TRBJ1-1; no reliable D call. CDR1 and CDR2 (germline): SNHLY, FYNNEI. Trimming cost V 7 bases and J 1 base, with 19 bases left between them. This CDR3 region has 16 residues. CDR3 nucleotides: TGTGCCAGCATTTTGCCCCTGATGGAAAGGAACACTGAAGCTTTCTTT. Translation: CASILPLMERNTEAFF.

This rearrangement joins TRBV4-1 to TRBJ2-1; D might be TRBD2 (6 bases). There are 17 residues in the CDR3. V was pared by 4 bases and J by 3 bases, with 19 bases between. Germline lookup yields CDR1 MGHRA and CDR2 YSYEKL. In DNA, the CDR3 is TGCGCCAGCAGCCCTAATGGAGGGGAGAGCGGCTACAATGAGCAGTTCTTC. Amino acids: CASSPNGGESGYNEQFF.

In this sample, this clonotype turned up many times. V and J are TRBV11-2 and TRBJ2-1; 8 bases agree with TRBD2. J was trimmed by 6 bases and V by 7 bases; bases with no gene match: 8. This CDR3 spans 14 amino acids. Germline-derived CDR1 and CDR2 are SGHAT and FQNNGV. CDR3 in amino acids: CASKRSSGSNEQFF. The DNA for the CDR3 is TGTGCCAGCAAACGGTCTAGCGGGTCCAATGAGCAGTTCTTC.

This clonotype was detected only a few times. V usage is TRBV29-1 and J usage is TRBJ1-1, with D uncertain. The CDR3 has 14 residues. Trimming took 6 bases from V and 0 from J, leaving 14 bases between them. The germline gives CDR1 SQVTM, CDR2 ANQGSEA. CDR3 nucleotides: TGCAGCGTCGCGAGCGGCAGGCTGAACACTGAAGCTTTCTTT. This encodes CSVASGRLNTEAFF.

This clonotype has at least ten counts. The DNA for the CDR3 is TGTGCCCTGGAACAACAGGGGATACGGAGAGCTTTCTTT. Protein sequence: CALEQQGIRRAFF. The rearrangement joins TRBV30 to TRBJ1-1; 7 bases match TRBD1. The CDR3 extends over 13 amino acids. The V gene end was trimmed by 8 bases and the J gene end by 10 bases; junction bases not matched to a gene: 16. CDR1 and CDR2 from the germline V gene are GTSNPN and SVGIG (reference sequence). Combining the CDR3 with reference TRBV30 and TRBJ1-1 gives the whole variable domain SQTIHQWPATLVQPVGSPLSLECTVEGTSNPNLYWYRQAAGRGLQLLFYSVGIGQISSEVPQNLSASRPQDRQFILSSKKLLLSDSGFYLCALEQQGIRRAFFGQGTRLTVV.

This clonotype showed up many times. The chain couples TRBV5-5 to TRBJ1-1; D is perhaps TRBD1 (5 bases). V gave up 5 bases and J gave up 6 bases, with 20 bases separating them. The germline gives CDR1 SGHKS, CDR2 YYEKEE (reference sequence). The CDR3 length is 15 residues. The CDR3 nucleotides read TGTGCCAGCAGGTCTGACGGGGCGCGTCGGTCTGAAGCTTTCTTT. Translating it yields CASRSDGARRSEAFF.

This clonotype was counted ten times or more. The chain links TRBV3-1 to TRBJ2-7; tentative D call: TRBD2 (6 bases). The CDR3 sequence is 13 residues long. CDR1 and CDR2 from the germline V gene are LGHDT and YNNKEL (reference sequence). The V end lost 3 bases, the J end lost 2 bases, and 8 bases lay between the germline ends. The CDR3 DNA is TGTGCCAGCAGCCAGGAGGGAGCCTACGAGCAGTACGTC. This sequence encodes CASSQEGAYEQYV.

This clonotype was counted only a few times. V usage is TRBV12-3 or TRBV12-4 and J usage is TRBJ2-3; 8 positions agree with TRBD1. Unmatched junction bases numbered 7, after V lost 3 bases and J lost 2 bases. This CDR3 comprises 16 residues. CDR3 protein: CASSFPSGQATDTQYF. In DNA, the CDR3 is TGTGCCAGCAGTTTCCCCTCGGGACAGGCCACAGATACGCAGTATTTT.

This chain uses TRBV2 with TRBJ1-6; no firm D call. The germline gives CDR1 SNHLY, CDR2 FYNNEI. Trimming left V 5 bases short and J 5 bases short, with 16 bases between. CDR3 size: 16 residues. The CDR3 spells CASSPGREANNSPLHF. CDR3 DNA sequence: TGTGCCAGCAGTCCCGGGAGGGAGGCAAATAATTCACCCCTCCACTTT.

J is TRBJ2-2 and V is TRBV6-2 or TRBV6-3, with 10 nucleotides matching TRBD1. The CDR3 is made up of 17 amino acids. Unmatched junction bases numbered 9, after V lost 6 bases and J lost 2 bases. Germline V gives CDR1 MNHEY, CDR2 SVGEGT. Here the CDR3 DNA reads TGTGCCAGCAGCAAGGACAGGGGGAAGTACAACACCGGGGAGCTGTTTTTT. Translated, it gives CASSKDRGKYNTGELFF.

Many counts were recorded for this clonotype. The V and J genes are TRBV11-2 and TRBJ2-7; possible D gene TRBD1, 6 bases. This CDR3 contains 15 residues. Germline V gives CDR1 SGHAT, CDR2 FQNNGV. V was trimmed by 5 bases and J by 3 bases, leaving 17 bases between them. The CDR3: CASSRTLGQHYEQYV. The DNA for the CDR3 is TGTGCCAGCAGCCGTACTTTAGGACAGCACTACGAGCAGTACGTC.

This clonotype has a count of ten or more. The genes are TRBV28 and TRBJ1-1, with 7 bases identical to TRBD1. The CDR3 consists of 16 residues. Germline trimming cut 7 bases from V and 4 bases from J; bases unmatched to any gene: 15. CDR1 is MDHEN and CDR2 is SYDVKM in the germline V gene. CDR3 protein: CASTKGAALVGTEAFF. CDR3 coding DNA: TGTGCCAGCACGAAGGGGGCAGCGTTAGTTGGCACTGAAGCTTTCTTT.